The 20 T cell receptor beta chains in this list originate from one sample, sequenced in a study of T cell responses to AZD1222 COVID-19 vaccine. Generated by immunoSEQ multiplex PCR, the TCRdb table keeps only in-frame clones and is missing some. This sample has just under 75,000 clones, with 80% found just once. The sample consisted of peripheral blood, taken 28 days after the second AZD1222 dose. The receptors shown here come from an adult who received the AZD1222 COVID-19 vaccine.

V and J are TRBV4-3 and TRBJ2-7; D might be TRBD2 (6 bases). Germline CDR1 reads LGHNA; CDR2 reads YSLEER. The length of the CDR3 is 13 residues. V lost 5 bases to trimming and J lost 4 bases, with 12 bases between them. In DNA form, the CDR3 reads TGCGCCAGCAGCGATCTTGCGGGATACGAGCAGTACTTC. Residues: CASSDLAGYEQYF.

The V and J genes are TRBV4-1 and TRBJ2-3; TRBD2 matches 9 bases. Per germline, CDR1 MGHRA and CDR2 YSYEKL. This CDR3 has 17 residues. The V gene end was trimmed by 0 bases and the J gene end by 3 bases; junction bases not matched to a gene: 7. The CDR3 spells CASSQDYLAGKTDTQYF. The CDR3 DNA sequence: TGCGCCAGCAGCCAAGATTACCTAGCGGGAAAAACAGATACGCAGTATTTT.

The genes are TRBV30 and TRBJ2-2, with TRBD1 matching over 8 bases. Germline V gene data show CDR1 as GTSNPN and CDR2 as SVGIG (reference sequence). CDR3 length equals 15 residues. J gave up 6 bases and V 2 bases, and 8 bases lay outside the gene matches. Here the CDR3 DNA reads TGTGCCTGGAGTCCTCCGGACAGGGTTGCCGGGGAGCTGTTTTTT. Amino acid sequence: CAWSPPDRVAGELFF.

V usage is TRBV5-5 and J usage is TRBJ2-1, with D possibly TRBD2 on 6 matching bases. The V gene lost 4 bases and the J gene lost 8 bases, with 10 bases spanning the gap. The CDR3 sequence is 12 residues long. Germline V gene data show CDR1 as SGHKS and CDR2 as YYEKEE (reference sequence). Here the CDR3 DNA reads TGTGCCAGCAGCCGGGAGCAGTATGAGCAGTTCTTC. It is translated as CASSREQYEQFF.

The V gene is TRBV7-9, the J gene TRBJ1-2; 8 nucleotides line up with TRBD1. The CDR3 contains 14 residues. The V and J ends lost 5 bases and 4 bases, in that order; junction bases with no gene match: 6. Germline V gene sequence: CDR1 SEHNR, CDR2 FQNEAQ (reference sequence). CDR3 in DNA: TGTGCCAGCAGCACAGACAGGGGCGGCTATGGCTACACCTTC. As protein: CASSTDRGGYGYTF.

This chain uses TRBV6-6 with TRBJ1-1, with 7 bases identical to TRBD1. CDR3 length: 15 amino acids. V lost 5 bases and J lost 4; bases outside the gene matches: 10. Germline V lookup: CDR1 MNHNY, CDR2 SVGAGI (reference sequence). The DNA of the CDR3 is TGTGCCAGCAGTGACCCGACAGGGTACAGCACTGAAGCTTTCTTT. As protein: CASSDPTGYSTEAFF.

The genes are TRBV6-5 and TRBJ2-2, with D tentatively TRBD1 (6 bases). Germline values: CDR1 MNHEY, CDR2 SVGAGI. This CDR3 is 15 amino acids long. V gave up 7 bases and J gave up 4 bases, with 16 bases separating them. Here the CDR3 reads CASTRPRGGTGELFF. CDR3 DNA: TGTGCCAGCACGCGACCCAGAGGGGGCACCGGGGAGCTGTTTTTT.

The chain links TRBV19 to TRBJ1-2; 8 bases line up with TRBD1. V lost 6 bases and J lost 1; bases outside the gene matches: 7. There are 15 residues in the CDR3. Germline V gene data show CDR1 as LNHDA and CDR2 as SQIVND (reference sequence). The CDR3 nucleotides are TGTGCCAGTAGGCCGACAGGGGTTATTAACTATGGCTACACCTTC. It encodes CASRPTGVINYGYTF.

This chain uses TRBV7-3 with TRBJ2-1; 13 positions agree with TRBD2. The CDR3 loop spans 14 amino acids. V was pared by 5 bases and J by 15 bases, with 10 bases of the junction left unmatched. Per germline, CDR1 SGHTA and CDR2 FQGTGA. For the CDR3, the DNA is TGTGCCAGCAGCACACGAGGACTAGCGGGAGACGTGTTCTTC. Translating gives CASSTRGLAGDVFF.

As DNA, the CDR3 is TGTGCCAGCAGTTACTCGATTAGGGCACCAAGAGGGGTTTCCTACGAGCAGTACTTC. Encoded protein: CASSYSIRAPRGVSYEQYF. The chain joins TRBV6-2 or TRBV6-3 to TRBJ2-7; D assignment may be TRBD1 or TRBD2 (5 bases each). V was pared by 0 bases and J by 1 base, with 22 bases between. This CDR3 region has 19 residues. The germline V gene has CDR1 MNHEY and CDR2 SVGEGT.

CDR3 DNA sequence: TGTGCCTGCGGGACCGAATATAATTCACCCCTCCACTTT. Translation gives CACGTEYNSPLHF. This chain uses TRBV30 with TRBJ1-6; D is possibly TRBD1 (5 bases). Germline CDR1 is GTSNPN and CDR2 is SVGIG (reference sequence). Between the trimmed V and J ends, which lost 6 bases and 4 bases, there was a span of 10 bases. This CDR3 comprises 13 residues.

V and J are TRBV5-5 and TRBJ2-1; D ambiguous. CDR3 length: 12 residues. CDR1 and CDR2 from the germline V gene are SGHKS and YYEKEE (reference sequence). The V end was cut by 2 bases, the J end by 6 bases, with 6 bases between. CDR3 in DNA: TGTGCCAGCAGCTTTACGGGCAATGAGCAGTTCTTC. This translates into CASSFTGNEQFF.

This clone has only one observation. V usage is TRBV12-3 or TRBV12-4 and J usage is TRBJ1-2; D is uncertain. The length of the CDR3 is 13 residues. V was clipped by 2 bases and J by 6 bases, with 10 bases between them. The CDR3 nucleotides are TGTGCCAGCAGTTTACTTGACGGGCATGGCTACACCTTC. The encoded protein is CASSLLDGHGYTF.

The chain recombines TRBV30 with TRBJ2-3; 10 nucleotides agree with TRBD2. The ends lost 5 bases at V and 6 bases at J; junction bases unmatched: 11. The germline V gene has CDR1 GTSNPN and CDR2 SVGIG (reference sequence). This CDR3 comprises 15 residues. CDR3 sequence reads: CAWSGRAGGPDTQYF. CDR3 nucleotide sequence: TGTGCCTGGTCGGGCCGAGCGGGGGGGCCGGATACGCAGTATTTT.

This clone was seen a handful of times. The chain couples TRBV6-9 to TRBJ2-3; tentatively, D is TRBD2 (5 bases). CDR3 length: 14 amino acids. The V gene's germline CDR1 is MNHGY and CDR2 SVAAGI. Between the trimmed V and J ends, which lost 7 bases and 2 bases, there was a span of 13 bases. This CDR3 reads CASTVQRPTDTQYF. For the CDR3, the DNA is TGTGCCAGCACGGTCCAGCGGCCCACAGATACGCAGTATTTT.

This clone was recorded only once. This chain links TRBV5-4 with TRBJ2-2, with 8 bases that match TRBD2. Germline trimming cut 3 bases from V and 5 bases from J; bases unmatched to any gene: 9. CDR1 is SGHNT, CDR2 YYREEE, per germline (reference sequence). The CDR3 consists of 16 residues. CDR3 nucleotides: TGTGCCAGCAGCTCCCCCGACCGGGGGGGGACCGGGGAGCTGTTTTTT. Protein sequence: CASSSPDRGGTGELFF.

The CDR3 is CASSGNGGEQYF. The CDR3 bases are TGTGCCAGCAGCGGGAACGGGGGCGAGCAGTACTTC. The rearrangement links TRBV5-8 to TRBJ2-7, with a weak D call TRBD2 (6 bases). V was cut by 4 bases and J by 6 bases, with 11 bases left in between. The germline V gene has CDR1 SGHTS and CDR2 YDEGEE. This CDR3 is 12 amino acids long.

A single count supports this clone. V gene TRBV6-5 combines with J gene TRBJ1-5; TRBD1 is a possible D gene (6 bases). Trimming took 7 bases from V and 6 from J, leaving 13 bases between them. CDR3 length: 13 residues. CDR1 MNHEY and CDR2 SVGAGI come from the germline V gene. In DNA, the CDR3 is TGTGCCAGCACACCCAGGGGCGGTCAGCCCCAGCATTTT. It encodes CASTPRGGQPQHF.

This chain uses TRBV10-2 with TRBJ2-7; the D gene is possibly TRBD2 (5 bases). Per the germline V gene, CDR1 is WSHSY and CDR2 is SAAADI. The CDR3 sequence is 15 residues long. Trimming took off 2 bases at V and 1 base at J, with 12 bases between the two ends. The DNA for the CDR3 is TGCGCCAGCAGTGAGGGGCTAGCCTCATCCTACGAGCAGTACTTC. Protein sequence: CASSEGLASSYEQYF.

V is TRBV6-4 and J is TRBJ2-1; 12 nucleotides agree with TRBD2. The CDR3 covers 14 residues. V was clipped by 3 bases and J by 8 bases; unmatched bases: 2. Germline CDR1 is MRHNA and CDR2 is SNTAGT. CDR3 sequence reads: CASSERLAGDEQFF. CDR3 coding DNA: TGTGCCAGCAGTGAAAGACTAGCGGGGGATGAGCAGTTCTTC.